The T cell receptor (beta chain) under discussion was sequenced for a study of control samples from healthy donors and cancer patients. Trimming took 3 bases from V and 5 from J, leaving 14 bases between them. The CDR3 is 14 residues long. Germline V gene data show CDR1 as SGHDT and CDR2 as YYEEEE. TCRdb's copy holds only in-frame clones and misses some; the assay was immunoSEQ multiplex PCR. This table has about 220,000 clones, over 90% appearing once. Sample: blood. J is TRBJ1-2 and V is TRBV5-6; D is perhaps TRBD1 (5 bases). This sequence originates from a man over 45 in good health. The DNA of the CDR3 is TGTGCCAGCAGCTCTCTCGGGGGGAGGTATGGCTACACCTTC. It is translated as CASSSLGGRYGYTF. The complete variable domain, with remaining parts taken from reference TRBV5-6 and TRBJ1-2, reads DAGVTQSPTHLIKTRGQQVTLRCSPKSGHDTVSWYQQALGQGPQFIFQYYEEEERQRGNFPDRFSGHQFPNYSSELNVNALLLGDSALYLCASSSLGGRYGYTFGSGTRLTVV.